This T cell receptor (beta chain) emerged from a study of regulatory T cells in long-lasting Graves disease. Germline V gene data show CDR1 as MNHEY and CDR2 as SVGEGT. This CDR3 is 20 amino acids long. V shed 0 bases and J 0 bases; nucleotides not matched to a gene: 11. Findings and caveats of the study: Persistent patients shared some 2,500 public clonotypes among themselves. Newly diagnosed patients shared fewer, at roughly 1,000. Few sampled subjects may have lowered accuracy.

A word on this clonotype: The antigen remains unidentified.

Both iRepertoire HTBI primers and Arm-PCR of CDR3 regions were used to build the TCR beta libraries. TCRdb reprocessed the multiplex PCR reads with MiXCR, giving one entry per CDR3 protein. Among 450,000 to 700,000 distinct CDR3 sequences, approximately 15% were seen once, and the ten largest hold about 10%. The time point denotes: newly diagnosed GD, antithyroid drugs for less than 3 months. Isolated PBMC RNA provided the starting material for the TCR library. These data also formed part of another study, on T cells in Graves' hyperthyroidism and ophthalmopathy. From that study: Patients having uncontrolled infection, another autoimmune disease, pregnancy or lactation were not included.

The chain carries TRBV6-2 or TRBV6-3 and TRBJ2-1; TRBD2 aligns across 10 bases. The sample consisted of peripheral blood mononuclear cells (PBMCs), taken at new diagnosis, from a patient treated with antithyroid drugs. The receptor was derived from a man aged 30 to 39 with Graves disease. The CDR3 spells CASSYSWGSGRHSSYNEQFF. The CDR3 nucleotides read TGTGCCAGCAGTTACTCCTGGGGTAGCGGGAGGCACAGCTCCTACAATGAGCAGTTCTTC.